The 15 T cell receptor beta chains presented below share a single source sample, sequenced in a study of cytomegalovirus exposure and HLA in healthy donors. The PCR was carried out with 60 Vbeta primers and 13 Jbeta primers. Sequenced by immunoSEQ multiplex PCR; TCRdb stores in-frame clones only, minus some. The sample includes 170,000 or so clones, 79% of them seen just once. Sample: PBMCs. The receptor set was obtained from a woman in her 40s in good health and CMV-seronegative.

The V call is TRBV12-5, the J call TRBJ2-7; TRBD2 agrees at 10 bases. The CDR3 length is 15 residues. J was trimmed by 3 bases and V by 0 bases; bases with no gene match: 2. Germline V gene data show CDR1 as LGHNT and CDR2 as FRNRAP. The CDR3 is CASGLVAGGNYEQYF. The CDR3 coding sequence is TGTGCTAGTGGTTTGGTAGCGGGGGGGAACTACGAGCAGTACTTC.

V gene TRBV7-2 combines with J gene TRBJ2-7; 7 bases are a match to TRBD2. Trimming took 3 bases from V and 5 from J; bases not matched to a gene: 4. CDR3 length: 13 amino acids. Germline CDR1 is SGHTA and CDR2 is FQGNSA. DNA of the CDR3: TGTGCCAGCAGCTTTTCTAGCGGTAACGAGCAGTACTTC. It is translated as CASSFSSGNEQYF.

The chain couples TRBV6-1 to TRBJ2-5; 11 nucleotides align to TRBD1. Trimming cost V 4 bases and J 5 bases; bases outside gene matches: 9. Germline V gene sequence: CDR1 MNHNS, CDR2 SASEGT. The CDR3 totals 16 residues. The CDR3 is CASSATTGTGGETQYF. The DNA of the CDR3 is TGTGCCAGCAGTGCTACAACCGGGACAGGGGGTGAGACCCAGTACTTC.

J is TRBJ1-6 and V is TRBV30; D is uncertain. Germline assignment: CDR1 GTSNPN and CDR2 SVGIG (reference sequence). V gave up 5 bases and J gave up 0 bases, with 5 bases separating them. The CDR3 contains 13 residues. CDR3 nucleotides: TGTGCCTGGTCCGGCTCCTATAATTCACCCCTCCACTTT. This gives the protein CAWSGSYNSPLHF. Using reference TRBV30 and TRBJ1-6 for the parts outside the CDR3, the full variable domain is SQTIHQWPATLVQPVGSPLSLECTVEGTSNPNLYWYRQAAGRGLQLLFYSVGIGQISSEVPQNLSASRPQDRQFILSSKKLLLSDSGFYLCAWSGSYNSPLHFGNGTRLTVT.

This clone was seen just once. The chain combines TRBV10-3 with TRBJ2-3; D call uncertain. Germline V gives CDR1 ENHRY, CDR2 SYGVKD. The CDR3 is 11 residues long. V was shortened by 7 bases and J by 2 bases, with 4 bases between the two germline ends. The CDR3 bases are TGTGCCATCACAGACACAGATACGCAGTATTTT. Protein sequence: CAITDTDTQYF.

CDR3: CAWSETGYNSPLHF. DNA of the CDR3: TGTGCCTGGAGCGAGACAGGTTATAATTCACCCCTCCACTTT. The chain joins TRBV30 to TRBJ1-6; D possibly corresponds to TRBD1 (6 bases). The CDR3 consists of 14 residues. Trimming cost V 3 bases and J 4 bases, with 10 bases left between them. CDR1 is GTSNPN and CDR2 is SVGIG in the germline V gene (reference sequence).

The V and J genes are TRBV7-2 and TRBJ1-2; no definite D call. The CDR3 contains 12 residues. V was shortened by 0 bases and J by 6 bases, with 5 bases between the two germline ends. From germline, CDR1 is SGHTA and CDR2 FQGNSA. The CDR3 nucleotides are TGTGCCAGCAGCTTAGCCCTAAATGGCTACACCTTC. Amino acid sequence: CASSLALNGYTF.

The count of this clone is one. The chain carries TRBV28 and TRBJ1-5; no clear D gene. The CDR3 contains 13 residues. The V end lost 6 bases, the J end lost 6 bases, and 12 bases lay between the germline ends. From germline, CDR1 is MDHEN and CDR2 SYDVKM. This CDR3 is CASRPQVGQPQHF. CDR3 nucleotides: TGTGCCAGCAGACCCCAGGTCGGTCAGCCCCAGCATTTT.

This clone was observed a single time. The chain has TRBV4-1 and TRBJ1-6; no clear D. V was trimmed by 6 bases and J by 0 bases, leaving 12 bases between them. There are 16 residues in the CDR3. Germline V gene lookup returns CDR1 MGHRA and CDR2 YSYEKL. In DNA form, the CDR3 reads TGCGCCAGCAGTGTAGAGCTTAGCTCCTATAATTCACCCCTCCACTTT. Translated, it gives CASSVELSSYNSPLHF.

This chain links TRBV28 with TRBJ1-5, with D uncertain. Trimming left V 4 bases short and J 0 bases short, with 13 bases between. CDR1 and CDR2 from the germline V gene are MDHEN and SYDVKM. The CDR3 extends over 16 amino acids. The CDR3, as DNA: TGTGCCAGCAGTTACTCTCCGGGATATAGCAATCAGCCCCAGCATTTT. Its protein product is CASSYSPGYSNQPQHF.

V usage is TRBV15 and J usage is TRBJ2-3; unclear D gene. There are 14 residues in the CDR3. Germline loops: CDR1 LNHNV, CDR2 YYDKDF (reference sequence). V lost 5 bases to trimming and J lost 2 bases, with 11 bases between them. The chain's CDR3 is CATSSIRTTDTQYF. Here the CDR3 DNA reads TGTGCCACCAGCTCGATCAGAACCACAGATACGCAGTATTTT.

The V and J genes are TRBV4-3 and TRBJ2-2, with TRBD2 matching over 9 bases. Trimming at V came to 2 bases and at J to 7 bases, leaving 23 bases not matched to a gene. Germline CDR1 LGHNA, CDR2 YSLEER. The CDR3 is 21 residues long. The CDR3 loop reads CASSQRLGQGIAGGHNGELFF. The CDR3 nucleotides read TGCGCCAGCAGCCAACGGCTGGGGCAGGGGATTGCGGGAGGGCATAACGGGGAGCTGTTTTTT.

This clone has only a few counts. J is TRBJ1-2 and V is TRBV30, with D hard to call. Germline assignment: CDR1 GTSNPN and CDR2 SVGIG (reference sequence). This CDR3 region has 11 residues. Trimming removed 4 bases at V and 3 bases at J, with 6 bases between. The CDR3 reads CAWTSYYGYTF. CDR3 bases: TGTGCCTGGACCTCGTACTATGGCTACACCTTC.

This chain joins TRBV18 and TRBJ1-4; possible D gene TRBD1, 5 bases. This CDR3 has 16 amino acids. V lost 1 base and J lost 3, with 12 bases in between. The germline V gene has CDR1 KGHSH and CDR2 LQKENI. The CDR3 reads CASSPHRRAANEKLFF. CDR3 nucleotide sequence: TGTGCCAGCTCACCACACCGCAGGGCGGCTAATGAAAAACTGTTTTTT.

The chain joins TRBV5-1 to TRBJ2-2; 7 nucleotides align to TRBD2. V lost 0 bases to trimming and J lost 0 bases; unmatched junction nucleotides: 2. The CDR3 runs 16 residues. The V gene's germline CDR1 is SGHRS and CDR2 YFSETQ. The CDR3 DNA reads as TGCGCCAGCAGCTTGGTTGGGGGGGCGAACACCGGGGAGCTGTTTTTT. Protein product: CASSLVGGANTGELFF. The whole variable domain, filled in from reference TRBV5-1 and TRBJ2-2, reads KAGVTQTPRYLIKTRGQQVTLSCSPISGHRSVSWYQQTPGQGLQFLFEYFSETQRNKGNFPGRFSGRQFSNSRSEMNVSTLELGDSALYLCASSLVGGANTGELFFGEGSRLTVL.